Listed below are T cell receptor beta chains from one sample, sequenced in a study of CD8 T cells in ankylosing spondylitis. TCRdb re-called the 5' RACE reads with MiXCR, one entry per CDR3 protein. The table includes approximately 100,000 distinct CDR3 sequences, 8% to 10% detected once. The specimen sequenced was blood, either unsorted or a sorted T cell fraction (not recorded which). These receptors originate from a male donor with ankylosing spondylitis or in good health (not recorded which). The CDR3 runs from the conserved cysteine through the conserved F or W. D genes are given only for firm matches. Size tells how often a clone was seen (once, few, many) or the class of an expanded clone, and some rows leave it out.

NA	TRBV10-3	TRBJ2-3	many	CAILRSLTDTQYF	TGTGCCATCTTACGCAGCCTCACAGATACGCAGTATTTT
NA	TRBV27	TRBJ2-5	many	CASSFAAGRQETQYF	TGTGCCAGCAGTTTTGCGGCGGGAAGACAAGAGACCCAGTACTTC
TRBD1	TRBV7-7	TRBJ2-5	NA	CASSLAGQGAETQYF	TGTGCTAGCAGCTTAGCGGGACAGGGGGCCGAGACCCAGTACTTC
NA	TRBV18	TRBJ1-1	many	CASSEGRNTEAFF	TGTGCCAGCTCGGAGGGCAGGAACACTGAAGCTTTCTTT
NA	TRBV20-1	TRBJ2-1	many	CSARSTLAGWYNEQFF	TGCAGTGCTAGGAGTACCCTAGCTGGGTGGTACAATGAGCAGTTCTTC
NA	TRBV20-1	TRBJ2-3	NA	CSFWVPGPGRTDTQYF	TGCAGTTTCTGGGTCCCGGGACCGGGACGCACAGATACGCAGTATTTT
NA	TRBV5-1	TRBJ1-1	many	CASSLTGRGDTEAFF	TGCGCCAGCAGCTTGACGGGGAGGGGTGACACTGAAGCTTTCTTT
NA	TRBV4-1	TRBJ1-4	many	CASSQAFPGANEKLFF	TGCGCCAGCAGCCAAGCATTTCCGGGAGCTAATGAAAAACTGTTTTTT
NA	TRBV19	TRBJ2-1	many	CASSVTPEQFF	TGTGCCAGTAGTGTTACTCCCGAGCAGTTCTTC
NA	TRBV4-3	TRBJ2-3	NA	CASSLTGPLDTQYF	TGCGCCAGCAGCCTAACGGGACCTTTGGATACGCAGTATTTT
NA	TRBV18	TRBJ2-7	many	CASSGPGRITYEQYF	TGTGCCAGCTCAGGACCGGGACGGATAACCTACGAGCAGTACTTC
NA	TRBV5-1	TRBJ1-3	NA	CASSLKQGGYGNTIYF	TGCGCCAGCAGCTTGAAACAGGGAGGATATGGAAACACCATATATTTT
NA	TRBV20-1	TRBJ1-6	few	CSASPTTPQGPPLHF	TGCAGTGCTAGTCCCACCACTCCTCAGGGCCCACCCCTCCACTTT
NA	TRBV4-3	TRBJ2-2	many	CASSQDRPGELFF	TGCGCCAGCAGCCAAGATCGACCCGGGGAGCTGTTTTTT
NA	TRBV7-9	TRBJ1-2	many	CASSLAGGYGYTF	TGTGCCAGCAGCTTAGCGGGAGGCTATGGCTACACCTTC
TRBD2	TRBV7-9	TRBJ2-2	many	CASSTPGTSGRGGELFF	TGTGCCAGCAGCACCCCCGGGACTAGCGGGAGAGGCGGGGAGCTGTTTTTT
NA	TRBV19	TRBJ2-2	many	CASNMGGTAWTGELFF	TGTGCCAGTAATATGGGGGGGACAGCGTGGACCGGGGAGCTGTTTTTT
NA	TRBV7-6	TRBJ2-1	many	CASSPRRQDYNEQFF	TGTGCCAGCAGCCCCCGTCGTCAGGATTACAATGAGCAGTTCTTC
NA	TRBV12-5	TRBJ2-1	few	CASAPVPSRWKRFF	TGTGCTAGTGCCCCGGTGCCTAGCCGGTGGAAGCGGTTCTTC
NA	TRBV14	TRBJ1-1	once	CASSSGSFMSTEAFF	TGTGCCAGCAGCTCCGGGTCCTTTATGAGCACTGAAGCTTTCTTT
NA	TRBV29-1	TRBJ1-4	few	CSVVLGAGEKLFF	TGCAGCGTCGTTCTGGGGGCGGGTGAAAAACTGTTTTTT
TRBD1	TRBV5-8	TRBJ2-1	many	CASTTGGYAYNEQFF	TGTGCCAGCACCACAGGGGGCTACGCTTACAATGAGCAGTTCTTC
NA	TRBV11-2	TRBJ2-3	many	CASSLWLSPSTDTQYF	TGTGCCAGCAGCTTATGGCTATCGCCTAGCACAGATACGCAGTATTTT
NA	TRBV7-9	TRBJ1-1	many	CASSFHAGHPMNTEAFF	TGTGCCAGCAGCTTTCATGCAGGGCACCCTATGAACACTGAAGCTTTCTTT
NA	TRBV6-2/TRBV6-3	TRBJ1-1	many	CASSSEWGEGTEAFF	TGTGCCAGCAGTTCAGAGTGGGGGGAAGGCACTGAAGCTTTCTTT
NA	TRBV7-9	TRBJ2-2	many	CASSDNTGELFF	TGTGCCAGCAGCGATAACACCGGGGAGCTGTTTTTT
TRBD1	TRBV10-3	TRBJ1-4	many	CAIPRTGKNEKLFF	TGTGCCATTCCAAGGACAGGGAAGAATGAAAAACTGTTTTTT
TRBD1	TRBV9	TRBJ2-1	many	CASSYQGQGDGEQFF	TGTGCCAGCAGCTACCAGGGACAGGGGGACGGTGAGCAGTTCTTC
NA	TRBV20-1	TRBJ2-1	many	CSARPTPSSYNEQFF	TGCAGTGCTAGACCGACCCCTAGCTCCTACAATGAGCAGTTCTTC
NA	TRBV7-2	TRBJ1-1	many	CASSSTGPLTEAFF	TGTGCCAGCAGCTCGACGGGACCACTCACTGAAGCTTTCTTT